This T cell receptor beta chain was sequenced for a study of technical replicates of blood from a few donors. The J segment lost 5 bases and the V segment lost 2 bases, leaving 2 bases of the junction unmatched. CDR1 and CDR2 from the germline V gene are LNHDA and SQIVND (reference sequence). This CDR3 has 13 residues. TCRdb keeps only in-frame clones here, not all; method: immunoSEQ multiplex PCR. Of 80,000 or so clones listed, approximately 98% are singletons. The table lists this clone with a count of one. Input material: T cells isolated from PBMCs. V and J are TRBV19 and TRBJ1-1, with TRBD1 matching over 7 bases. The sequence came from a human donor in good health. The CDR3 sequence: CASSINRGTEAFF. As DNA, the CDR3 is TGTGCCAGTAGTATAAACAGGGGAACTGAAGCTTTCTTT.